The following is a T cell receptor beta chain sequence with its context. The target antigen is unknown. What was sequenced were expressed TCRB transcripts, since all of the isolated RNA had been reverse transcribed. Libraries were prepared by immunoSEQ multiplex PCR; TCRdb keeps only in-frame clonotypes and omits some of them. The repertoire consists of some 240,000 clones, with under 20% occurring once and the leading ten covering 0.065% to 0.1%. Sorting of CD4+ naive, central memory, regulatory and stem cell-like memory cells was performed via CD45RO/CCR7/CD25/CD127/CD95/CD27. The data derive from a study of beta chain features in type 1 diabetes. Looking at the study overall: Comparable age, gender and cell yields were observed in patients relative to healthy donors. The study, taken as a whole, reports: PCR could preferentially amplify shorter templates, alike in patients and controls. Moderate yet significant TCRB CDR3 shortening was seen in Type 1 diabetes patients in all four CD4+ subsets.

The ends were cut back, 8 bases at V and 1 base at J, with 6 bases in the middle. CDR3 length: 11 amino acids. Germline CDR1 and CDR2: MDHEN and SYDVKM. The rearrangement joins TRBV28 to TRBJ2-7, with a tentative D call TRBD1 (5 bases). The material sequenced was naive CD4+ T cells from blood. The source is a man between 25 and 39 years old with type 1 diabetes. CDR3 bases: TGTGCCAGCGGGGCTTCCTACGAGCAGTACTTC. This translates into CASGASYEQYF.